A single sample is the source of the 19 T cell receptor beta chains below, sequenced in a study of shared clonotypes between healthy human individuals. Sequencing was performed with immunoSEQ multiplex PCR; in TCRdb, only in-frame clones are kept and a portion is missing. The sample shows roughly 1,500,000 clones, nearly 99% of them seen only once. Source material: naive CD4+ T cells sorted from blood. Regarding subset: CD45RA+ positively selected. The receptors were sampled from a man aged 25-45 years in good health.

The chain carries TRBV28 and TRBJ2-7, with no clear D. CDR1 is MDHEN and CDR2 is SYDVKM in the germline V gene. V gave up 4 bases and J gave up 3 bases, with 7 bases separating them. This CDR3 region has 12 residues. The CDR3: CASSSALYEQYF. In nucleotides, the CDR3 is TGTGCCAGCAGTTCTGCACTCTACGAGCAGTACTTC.

V gene TRBV5-4 combines with J gene TRBJ2-4; 15 bases line up with TRBD2. The CDR3 runs 16 residues. Germline CDR1 is SGHNT and CDR2 is YYREEE (reference sequence). Trimming cost V 4 bases and J 9 bases; bases outside gene matches: 8. The CDR3, as DNA: TGTGCCAGCAGCGAGGGGACTAGCGGGGGGAAACGCATTCAGTACTTC. As protein: CASSEGTSGGKRIQYF.

The chain uses TRBV4-1 and TRBJ1-3, with D possibly TRBD1 on 5 matching bases. The CDR3 covers 16 residues. Germline V gives CDR1 MGHRA, CDR2 YSYEKL. Trimming cost V 0 bases and J 2 bases, with 11 bases left between them. The DNA for the CDR3 is TGCGCCAGCAGCCAAGATGGGGGACCTGCTGGAAACACCATATATTTT. Its protein product is CASSQDGGPAGNTIYF.

The chain joins TRBV6-5 to TRBJ2-3, with D possibly being TRBD2 (6 bases). Germline CDR1 is MNHEY and CDR2 is SVGAGI. The CDR3 consists of 14 residues. The V end lost 5 bases, the J end lost 1 base, and 10 bases lay between the germline ends. The chain's CDR3 is CASSPGLRTDTQYF. The DNA for the CDR3 is TGTGCCAGCAGTCCGGGACTCCGCACAGATACGCAGTATTTT.

The genes are TRBV28 and TRBJ2-2; D gene ambiguous. From germline, CDR1 is MDHEN and CDR2 SYDVKM. V lost 3 bases to trimming and J lost 3 bases, with 5 bases between them. The CDR3 is 13 residues long. The CDR3 region has the DNA TGTGCCAGCAGTTTCGTCTACACCGGGGAGCTGTTTTTT. Translation gives CASSFVYTGELFF.

This chain connects TRBV5-5 to TRBJ1-5, with D possibly TRBD1 on 6 matching bases. Germline CDR1 SGHKS, CDR2 YYEKEE (reference sequence). The germline V and J ends were trimmed by 1 base and 7 bases, with 12 bases remaining between them. This CDR3 has 14 amino acids. The CDR3, as DNA: TGTGCCAGCAGCTTGATCGGGGGCGGACAGCCCCAGCATTTT. It yields the protein CASSLIGGGQPQHF.

The chain carries TRBV21-1 and TRBJ2-7; the table's D call, TRBD2, has no DNA check behind it. TRBV21-1 is given as a pseudogene. The CDR3 is 20 amino acids. The CDR3 nucleotides are TGTGCCAGCAGCAAAGTAACTAGCGGGAGGAACGAAAAAACAAACTACGAGCAGTACTTC. It is translated as CASSKVTSGRNEKTNYEQYF.

V usage is TRBV9 and J usage is TRBJ2-5, with D uncertain. This CDR3 region has 14 residues. Germline-derived CDR1 and CDR2 are SGDLS and YYNGEE. Deletions cut 4 bases from V and 0 bases from J, with 10 bases between. The CDR3 loop is CASSLVSHQETQYF. DNA for the CDR3: TGTGCCAGCAGCCTAGTGTCGCACCAAGAGACCCAGTACTTC.

The chain joins TRBV5-1 to TRBJ1-1; 11 bases are a match to TRBD1. The CDR3 has 14 amino acids. Germline lookup yields CDR1 SGHRS and CDR2 YFSETQ. The J segment lost 7 bases and the V segment lost 0 bases, leaving 2 bases of the junction unmatched. CDR3 DNA sequence: TGCGCCAGCAGCTTGGGGACAGGGGGCGTTGAAGCTTTCTTT. Its protein is CASSLGTGGVEAFF.

The rearrangement links TRBV10-3 to TRBJ2-1; the match to TRBD2 covers 10 bases. J was trimmed by 5 bases and V by 11 bases; bases with no gene match: 12. Germline CDR1 is ENHRY and CDR2 is SYGVKD. The CDR3 extends over 15 amino acids. The CDR3 region has the DNA TGTGCCGCCCGGGATGAGCTAGCGGGAGACAATGAGCAGTTCTTC. It encodes CAARDELAGDNEQFF.

V is TRBV20-1 and J is TRBJ2-2; D gene uncertain. V lost 3 bases to trimming and J lost 7 bases, with 3 bases between them. Looked up from germline, CDR1 is DFQATT and CDR2 is SNEGSKA (reference sequence). The CDR3 runs 10 residues. The CDR3 region is CSASFGELFF. As DNA, the CDR3 is TGCAGTGCTAGTTTCGGGGAGCTGTTTTTT.

The V call is TRBV7-8, the J call TRBJ2-5, with D perhaps being TRBD1 or TRBD2 (5 bases each). The V end was cut by 5 bases, the J end by 10 bases, with 14 bases between. CDR1 and CDR2 from the germline V gene are SGHVS and FQNEAQ. This CDR3 has 12 residues. The CDR3 here is CASSVGTRHQYF. CDR3 nucleotide sequence: TGTGCCAGCAGCGTCGGGACGCGTCACCAGTACTTC.

The chain links TRBV2 to TRBJ1-1; 11 bases map to TRBD1. The CDR3 is made up of 14 amino acids. CDR1 and CDR2 from the germline V gene are SNHLY and FYNNEI. The V gene end was trimmed by 7 bases and the J gene end by 5 bases; junction bases not matched to a gene: 6. CDR3 protein: CASKTGTGGTEAFF. The CDR3 DNA reads as TGTGCCAGCAAGACCGGGACAGGGGGAACTGAAGCTTTCTTT.

The CDR3 DNA reads TGTGCCAGCAGCTTGGGTCCAGGGTCGGAAGCTTTCTTT. It codes for CASSLGPGSEAFF. The rearrangement joins TRBV5-5 to TRBJ1-1; tentatively, D is TRBD1 (5 bases). This CDR3 contains 13 residues. Trimming stripped 0 bases from V and 8 bases from J, with 11 bases between. The germline gives CDR1 SGHKS, CDR2 YYEKEE (reference sequence). The variable domain in full, with the rest retrieved from reference TRBV5-5 and TRBJ1-1, is DAGVTQSPTHLIKTRGQQVTLRCSPISGHKSVSWYQQVLGQGPQFIFQYYEKEERGRGNFPDRFSARQFPNYSSELNVNALLLGDSALYLCASSLGPGSEAFFGQGTRLTVV.

The chain is built from TRBV7-9 and TRBJ2-1; 16 bases align to TRBD2. The ends lost 7 bases at V and 8 bases at J; junction bases unmatched: 17. The CDR3 extends over 19 amino acids. CDR1 and CDR2 from the germline V gene are SEHNR and FQNEAQ (reference sequence). CDR3 bases: TGTGCCAGCAAAAACCCCCGGGGACTAGCGGGAGGGCCTGCGGATGAGCAGTTCTTC. Its protein is CASKNPRGLAGGPADEQFF.

V gene TRBV28 combines with J gene TRBJ1-2; D uncertain. The germline CDR1 and CDR2 sequences are MDHEN and SYDVKM. The ends were cut back, 2 bases at V and 1 base at J, with 8 bases in the middle. CDR3 length: 14 residues. Written as DNA, the CDR3 is TGTGCCAGCAGTTTAACGGGTTATAACTATGGCTACACCTTC. This sequence encodes CASSLTGYNYGYTF.

The chain links TRBV11-2 to TRBJ2-1, with D maybe TRBD2 (6 bases). There are 17 residues in the CDR3. V gave up 3 bases and J gave up 4 bases, with 19 bases separating them. CDR1 and CDR2 from the germline V gene are SGHAT and FQNNGV. CDR3 bases: TGTGCCAGCAGCTTCCTTAAGGGACTCCGACCTTACAATGAGCAGTTCTTC. Translating gives CASSFLKGLRPYNEQFF.

CDR3 amino acids: CACDRGSGEQYF. The CDR3 DNA is TGTGCCTGCGACAGGGGGAGCGGCGAGCAGTACTTC. V and J are TRBV30 and TRBJ2-7; 9 positions match TRBD1. CDR3 length: 12 residues. With V trimmed by 6 bases and J by 6 bases, 6 bases remained unmatched. From germline, CDR1 is GTSNPN and CDR2 SVGIG (reference sequence). Variable domain in full (rest from reference TRBV30 and TRBJ2-7): SQTIHQWPATLVQPVGSPLSLECTVEGTSNPNLYWYRQAAGRGLQLLFYSVGIGQISSEVPQNLSASRPQDRQFILSSKKLLLSDSGFYLCACDRGSGEQYFGPGTRLTVT.

The chain joins TRBV7-2 to TRBJ1-2; the match to TRBD1 covers 9 bases. V shed 5 bases and J 4 bases; nucleotides not matched to a gene: 8. Germline V gene lookup returns CDR1 SGHTA and CDR2 FQGNSA. CDR3 length: 15 residues. The CDR3 protein is CASSPGTGSRYGYTF. In nucleotides, the CDR3 is TGTGCCAGCAGCCCGGGGACAGGGAGTCGCTATGGCTACACCTTC.